The rows below give T cell receptor beta chains drawn from one sample of a study of blood T cell repertoires in COVID-19. The assay was immunoSEQ multiplex PCR, and TCRdb's table has in-frame clones only and misses some. In the table there are 130,000 to 150,000 clones, about four fifths of which are singletons. Sequenced sample: PBMCs or T cells enriched from blood (not recorded which). The origin of the receptors is a woman between 45 and 65 years old who had been exposed to COVID-19. Both conserved end residues are part of each CDR3.

J,V,CDR3
TRBJ2-2,TRBV7-2,CASSPGQGQTGELFF
TRBJ1-1,TRBV5-4,CASSLQGANTEAFF
TRBJ1-1,TRBV10-2,CASKGTVGTEAFF
TRBJ2-5,TRBV14,CASSQRVAGASGETQYF
TRBJ2-5,TRBV6-5,CASSRVGLGTQYF
TRBJ2-5,TRBV6-1,CASSESRTSGYQETQYF
TRBJ1-1,TRBV4-3,CASSPARRGSTTEAFF
TRBJ2-7,TRBV27,CASSFSWGEAYEQYF
TRBJ1-1,TRBV7-9,CASSWAAGGLAEAFF
TRBJ2-7,TRBV19,CASSIETTGPYEQYF
TRBJ2-1,TRBV29-1,CSVAPARGGFPNEQFF
TRBJ2-3,TRBV19,CASSILAGGTDTQYF
TRBJ1-5,TRBV7-3,CASSLDPNQPQHF
TRBJ2-7,TRBV4-1,CASSHTASGTAYEQYF
TRBJ2-1,TRBV7-2,CASSLAGASYNEQFF
TRBJ2-7,TRBV15,CATSRGASYEQYF
TRBJ2-7,TRBV5-6,CASSSRTGILREQYF
TRBJ2-7,TRBV5-1,CASSLAGTGYDEQYF
TRBJ2-2,TRBV11-1,CASSSWGRELFF
TRBJ1-1,TRBV19,CASSPTVPGSNTEAFF
TRBJ2-7,TRBV5-1,CASSPGQGFYEQYF
TRBJ2-3,TRBV18,CASSPFLAGITDTQYF
TRBJ1-3,TRBV27,CASSLTTGNTIYF
TRBJ1-6,TRBV6-9,CASSSDRGLSPLHF
TRBJ2-5,TRBV5-6,CASSLWSRAAKETQYF
TRBJ2-2,TRBV28,CASAPLHLNTGELFF
TRBJ1-1,TRBV2,CASSERKGANTEAFF
TRBJ2-3,TRBV19,CASSPQTRGTDTQYF
TRBJ2-1,TRBV7-2,CASSVSGGRLYNEQFF
TRBJ1-6,TRBV30,CAGIRGSESPLHF
TRBJ2-1,TRBV6-5,CATGLARDGNEQFF
TRBJ2-6,TRBV19,CASSTSGGGANVLTF
TRBJ2-7,TRBV5-1,CASRLEELLLGEQYF
TRBJ1-3,TRBV3-1/TRBV3-2,CASSRTATGNTIYF
TRBJ2-4,TRBV5-1,CASSLETRGTSGGAGIQYF
TRBJ1-1,TRBV7-8,CASSLNLREAFF
TRBJ2-1,TRBV7-8,CASSATGTQRLAPRGEQFF
TRBJ1-1,TRBV6-5,CASSYTGRTEAFF
TRBJ2-7,TRBV6-5,CASSSRQGPSYEQYF
TRBJ2-7,TRBV2,CASRRGRYEQYF
TRBJ2-7,TRBV27,CARGALLGEQYF
TRBJ2-7,TRBV27,CASSLGLGTYAYEQYF
TRBJ1-1,TRBV7-9,CASSLGTTGDTEAFF
TRBJ2-1,TRBV7-9,CASRSLLEQFF
TRBJ2-1,TRBV4-3,CASSQRTGREQFF
TRBJ1-6,TRBV5-4,CASSRDRTPYNSPLHF
TRBJ2-4,TRBV24-1,CATSPAGASKNIQYF
TRBJ1-6,TRBV5-6,CASSLEQNSPLHF
TRBJ2-5,TRBV7-2,CASSLARPRETQYF
TRBJ2-1,TRBV24-1,CATSDNSLEQFF
TRBJ1-5,TRBV6-5,CAVWGPPQPQHF
TRBJ1-2,TRBV30,CAWTLPGTLNGYTF
TRBJ2-5,TRBV7-8,CASSLIKAGEPETQYF
TRBJ2-3,TRBV5-1,CASSLMPQTDTQYF
TRBJ1-1,TRBV2,CASRPDRANTEAFF
TRBJ1-6,TRBV5-5,CASSWRWMGYSPLHF
TRBJ1-2,TRBV27,CASSLEVGGGYTF
TRBJ2-2,TRBV15,CATSRGDRFGGELFF
TRBJ1-3,TRBV28,CASSLSLTGNTIYF